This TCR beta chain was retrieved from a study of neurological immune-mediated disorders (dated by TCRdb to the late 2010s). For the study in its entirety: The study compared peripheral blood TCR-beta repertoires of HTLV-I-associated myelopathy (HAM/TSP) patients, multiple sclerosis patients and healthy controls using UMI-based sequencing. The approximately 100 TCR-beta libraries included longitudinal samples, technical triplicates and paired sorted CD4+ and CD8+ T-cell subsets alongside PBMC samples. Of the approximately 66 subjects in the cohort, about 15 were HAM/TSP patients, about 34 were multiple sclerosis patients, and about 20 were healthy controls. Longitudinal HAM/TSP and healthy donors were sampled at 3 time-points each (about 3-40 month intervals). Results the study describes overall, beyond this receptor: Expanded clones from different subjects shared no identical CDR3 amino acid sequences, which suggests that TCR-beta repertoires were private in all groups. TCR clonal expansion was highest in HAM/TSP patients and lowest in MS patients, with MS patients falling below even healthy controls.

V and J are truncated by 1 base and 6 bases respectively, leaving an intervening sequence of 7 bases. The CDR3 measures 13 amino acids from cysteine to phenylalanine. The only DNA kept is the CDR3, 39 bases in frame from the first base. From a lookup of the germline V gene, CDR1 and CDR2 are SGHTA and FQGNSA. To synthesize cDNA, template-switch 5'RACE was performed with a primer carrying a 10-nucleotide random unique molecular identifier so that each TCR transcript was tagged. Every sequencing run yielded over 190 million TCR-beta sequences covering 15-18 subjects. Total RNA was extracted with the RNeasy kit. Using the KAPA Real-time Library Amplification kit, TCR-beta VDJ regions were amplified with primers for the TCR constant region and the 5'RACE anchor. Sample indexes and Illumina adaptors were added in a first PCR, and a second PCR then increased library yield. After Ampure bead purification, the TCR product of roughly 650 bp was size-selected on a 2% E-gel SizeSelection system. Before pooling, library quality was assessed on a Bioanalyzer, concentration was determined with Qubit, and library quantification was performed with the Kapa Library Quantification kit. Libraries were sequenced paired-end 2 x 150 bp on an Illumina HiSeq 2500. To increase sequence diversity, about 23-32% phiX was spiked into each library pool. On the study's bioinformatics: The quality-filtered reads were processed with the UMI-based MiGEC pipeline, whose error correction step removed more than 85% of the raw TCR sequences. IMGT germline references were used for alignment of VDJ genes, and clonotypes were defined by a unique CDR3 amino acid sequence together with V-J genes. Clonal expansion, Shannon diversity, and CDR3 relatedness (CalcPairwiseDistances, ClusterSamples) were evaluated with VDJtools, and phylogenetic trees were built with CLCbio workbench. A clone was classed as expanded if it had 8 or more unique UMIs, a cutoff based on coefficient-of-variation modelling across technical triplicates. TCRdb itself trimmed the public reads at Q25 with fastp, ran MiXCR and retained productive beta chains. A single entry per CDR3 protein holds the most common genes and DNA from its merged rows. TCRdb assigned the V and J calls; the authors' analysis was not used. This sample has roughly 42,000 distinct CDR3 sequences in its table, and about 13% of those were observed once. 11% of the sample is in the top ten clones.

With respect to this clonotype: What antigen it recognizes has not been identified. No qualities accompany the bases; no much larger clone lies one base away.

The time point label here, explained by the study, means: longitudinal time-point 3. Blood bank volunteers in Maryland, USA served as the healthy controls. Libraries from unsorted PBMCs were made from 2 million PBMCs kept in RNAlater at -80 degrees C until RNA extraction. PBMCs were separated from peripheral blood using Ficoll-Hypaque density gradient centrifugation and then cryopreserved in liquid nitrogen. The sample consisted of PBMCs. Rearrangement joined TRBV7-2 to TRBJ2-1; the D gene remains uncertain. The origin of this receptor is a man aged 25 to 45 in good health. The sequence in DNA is TGTGCCAGCAGCTTAGGTGGTGCCAATGAGCAGTTCTTC. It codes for CASSLGGANEQFF. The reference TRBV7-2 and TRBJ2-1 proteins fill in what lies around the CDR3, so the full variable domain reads GAGVSQSPSNKVTEKGKDVELRCDPISGHTALYWYRQSLGQGLEFLIYFQGNSAPDKSGLPSDRFSAERTGGSVSTLTIQRTQQEDSAVYLCASSLGGANEQFFGPGTRLTVL.